This TCR beta chain was recovered during a study of T-cell memory formation after mild COVID-19. Study results and limitations: Those CD4+ clones that contracted were mainly in CM and EM (CD8+ ones in EMRA).

TCRdb independently ran MiXCR on the 5' RACE reads; one entry per CDR3 protein. The sample holds 350,000 to 450,000 distinct CDR3 sequences, around 18% seen once. The sample holds a few counts of this clonotype. Its antigen is not known. Sequence at one end of the junction differs from germline and may be a read error. CDR3 length: 14 amino acids. The receptor's source is an adult woman who had mild COVID-19 (a few samples of this study predate the infection). Cell type and time point are not known. The chain couples TRBV12-3 or TRBV12-4 to TRBJ2-1, with TRBD2 matching 10 bases. Sequencing was done on a sample of PBMCs or a T cell subset sorted from them (not recorded which). DNA of the CDR3: TGTGCCAGCAGTCTAGCGGGGGCCCACAATGAGCAGTTCTTC. Translated: CASSLAGAHNEQFF.